The present T cell receptor beta chain was sequenced within a study of PD-1 blockade in classical Hodgkin lymphoma. At the level of the study: The study gave patients nivolumab 3 mg/kg intravenously every 2 weeks.

All patients experienced relapse after autologous stem cell transplantation, and brentuximab vedotin exposure was variable. Repertoires were generated with immunoSEQ multiplex PCR, while TCRdb's copy carries only in-frame clones and drops some. Of 20,000 to 25,000 clones listed, around 82% were seen once; the top ten hold about a sixth. CDR1 and CDR2 (germline): LNHNV, YYDKDF (reference sequence). The V end lost 0 bases, the J end lost 4 bases, and 10 bases lay between the germline ends. The CDR3 covers 15 residues. The chain uses TRBV15 and TRBJ1-5; D call uncertain. This specimen consisted of peripheral blood mononuclear cells (PBMCs), obtained before the second cycle of nivolumab. The clonotype was recovered from a human donor with classical Hodgkin lymphoma. CDR3 coding DNA: TGTGCCACCAGCAGAGAGCTCGGAGGGAATCAGCCCCAGCATTTT. Encoded protein: CATSRELGGNQPQHF.